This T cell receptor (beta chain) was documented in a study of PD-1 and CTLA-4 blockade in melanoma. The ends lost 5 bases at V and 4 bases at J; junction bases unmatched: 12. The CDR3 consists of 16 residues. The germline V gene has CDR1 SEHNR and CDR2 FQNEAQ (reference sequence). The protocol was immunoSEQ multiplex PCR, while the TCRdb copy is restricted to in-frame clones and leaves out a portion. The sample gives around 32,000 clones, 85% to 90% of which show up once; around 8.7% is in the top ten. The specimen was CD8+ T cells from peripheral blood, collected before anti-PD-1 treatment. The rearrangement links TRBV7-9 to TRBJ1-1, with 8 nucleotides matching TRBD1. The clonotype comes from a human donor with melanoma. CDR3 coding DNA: TGTGCCAGCAGCGACCCTTCCCAGGGGGCCGGCACTGAAGCTTTCTTT. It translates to CASSDPSQGAGTEAFF.